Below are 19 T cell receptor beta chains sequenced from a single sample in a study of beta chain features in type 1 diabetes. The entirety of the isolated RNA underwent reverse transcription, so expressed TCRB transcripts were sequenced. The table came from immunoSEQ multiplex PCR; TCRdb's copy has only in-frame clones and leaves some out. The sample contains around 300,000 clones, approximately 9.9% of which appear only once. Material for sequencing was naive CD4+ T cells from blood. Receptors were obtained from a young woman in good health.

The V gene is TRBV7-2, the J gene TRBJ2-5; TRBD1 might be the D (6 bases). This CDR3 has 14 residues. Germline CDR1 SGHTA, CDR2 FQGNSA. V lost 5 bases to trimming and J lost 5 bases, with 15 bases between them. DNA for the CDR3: TGTGCCAGCAGCCCCTATACAGGGCGGGAGACCCAGTACTTC. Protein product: CASSPYTGRETQYF.

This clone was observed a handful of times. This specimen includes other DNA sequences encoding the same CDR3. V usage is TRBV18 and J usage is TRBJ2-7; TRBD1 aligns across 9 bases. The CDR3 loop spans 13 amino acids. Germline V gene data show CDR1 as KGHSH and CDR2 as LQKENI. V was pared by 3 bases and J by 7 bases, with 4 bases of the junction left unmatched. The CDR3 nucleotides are TGTGCCAGCTCACCGGGACAGGGCGGGGAGCAGTACTTC. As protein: CASSPGQGGEQYF.

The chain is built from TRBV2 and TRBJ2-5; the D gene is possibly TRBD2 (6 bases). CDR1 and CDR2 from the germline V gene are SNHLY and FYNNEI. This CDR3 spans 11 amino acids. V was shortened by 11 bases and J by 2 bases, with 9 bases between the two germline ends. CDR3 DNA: TGTGCCGGCGGGACTCAAGAGACCCAGTACTTC. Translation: CAGGTQETQYF.

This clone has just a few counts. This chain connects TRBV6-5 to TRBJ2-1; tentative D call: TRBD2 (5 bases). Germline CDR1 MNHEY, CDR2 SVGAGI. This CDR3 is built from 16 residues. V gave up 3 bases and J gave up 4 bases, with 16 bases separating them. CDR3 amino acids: CASSYLDSSQYNEQFF. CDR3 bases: TGTGCCAGCAGTTATTTGGACTCGAGCCAATACAATGAGCAGTTCTTC.

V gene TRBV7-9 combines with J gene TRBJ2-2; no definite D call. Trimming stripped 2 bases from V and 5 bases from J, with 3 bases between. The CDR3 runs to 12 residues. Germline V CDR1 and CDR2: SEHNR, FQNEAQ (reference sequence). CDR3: CASSLLTGELFF. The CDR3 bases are TGTGCCAGCAGCTTACTGACCGGGGAGCTGTTTTTT.

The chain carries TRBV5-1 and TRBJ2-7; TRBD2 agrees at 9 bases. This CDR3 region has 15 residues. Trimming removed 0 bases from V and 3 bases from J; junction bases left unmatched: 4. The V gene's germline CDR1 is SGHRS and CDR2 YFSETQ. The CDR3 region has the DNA TGCGCCAGCAGCTTGGTGTCTAGCGGGAACTACGAGCAGTACTTC. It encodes CASSLVSSGNYEQYF.

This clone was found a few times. The CDR3 sequence is CASSQTGLNEKLFF. In nucleotides, the CDR3 is TGTGCCAGCAGCCAAACGGGACTGAATGAAAAACTGTTTTTT. The chain has TRBV14 and TRBJ1-4; a weak D match, TRBD1 (5 bases). The V gene lost 2 bases and the J gene lost 5 bases, with 9 bases spanning the gap. Germline V CDR1 and CDR2: SGHDN, FVKESK. The CDR3 runs to 14 residues.

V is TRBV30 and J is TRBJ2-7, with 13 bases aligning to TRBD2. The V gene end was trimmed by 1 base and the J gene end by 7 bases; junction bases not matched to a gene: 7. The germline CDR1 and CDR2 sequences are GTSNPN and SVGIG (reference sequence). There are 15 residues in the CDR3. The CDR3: CAWSAGTSGIEEQYF. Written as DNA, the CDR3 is TGTGCCTGGAGTGCCGGGACTAGCGGGATTGAAGAGCAGTACTTC.

CDR3 DNA: TGTGCCAGCTCACCAAAACCGACTAGCGGAGACTACAATGAGCAGTTCTTC. This codes for CASSPKPTSGDYNEQFF. V gene TRBV18 combines with J gene TRBJ2-1; TRBD2 aligns across 9 bases. CDR3 length: 17 amino acids. Germline assignment: CDR1 KGHSH and CDR2 LQKENI. V trimming: 2 bases; J trimming: 3 bases; junction bases outside the gene matches: 8.

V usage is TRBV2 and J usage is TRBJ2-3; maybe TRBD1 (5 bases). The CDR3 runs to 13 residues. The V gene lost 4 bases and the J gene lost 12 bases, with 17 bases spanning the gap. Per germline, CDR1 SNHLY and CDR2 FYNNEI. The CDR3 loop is CASSGGIGARQYF. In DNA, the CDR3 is TGTGCCAGCAGTGGGGGTATAGGGGCCCGCCAGTATTTT.

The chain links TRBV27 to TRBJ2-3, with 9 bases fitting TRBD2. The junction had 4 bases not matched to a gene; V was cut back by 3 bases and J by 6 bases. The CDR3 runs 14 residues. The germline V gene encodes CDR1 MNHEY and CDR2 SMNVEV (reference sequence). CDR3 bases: TGTGCCAGCAGTTTGGAGACTAGCGGCGATACGCAGTATTTT. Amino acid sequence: CASSLETSGDTQYF.

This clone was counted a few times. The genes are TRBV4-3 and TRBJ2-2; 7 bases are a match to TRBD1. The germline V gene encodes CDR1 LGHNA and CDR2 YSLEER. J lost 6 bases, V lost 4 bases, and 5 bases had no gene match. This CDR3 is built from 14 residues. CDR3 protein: CASSRDRVAGELFF. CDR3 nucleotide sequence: TGCGCCAGCAGCCGCGACAGGGTTGCCGGGGAGCTGTTTTTT.

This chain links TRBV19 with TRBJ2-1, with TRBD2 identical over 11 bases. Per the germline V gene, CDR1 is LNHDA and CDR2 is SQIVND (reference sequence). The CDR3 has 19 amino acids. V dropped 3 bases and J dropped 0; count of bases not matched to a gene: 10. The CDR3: CASSMSGTSGPSSYNEQFF. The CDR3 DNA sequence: TGTGCCAGTAGTATGAGTGGGACTAGCGGTCCGAGCTCCTACAATGAGCAGTTCTTC.

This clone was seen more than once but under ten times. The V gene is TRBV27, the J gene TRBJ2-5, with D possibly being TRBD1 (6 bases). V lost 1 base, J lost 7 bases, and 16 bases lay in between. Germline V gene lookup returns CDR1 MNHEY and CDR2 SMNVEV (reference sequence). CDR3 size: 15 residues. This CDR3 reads CASSLLNRDLGTQYF. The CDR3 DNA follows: TGTGCCAGCAGTTTATTAAACAGGGATCTTGGGACCCAGTACTTC.

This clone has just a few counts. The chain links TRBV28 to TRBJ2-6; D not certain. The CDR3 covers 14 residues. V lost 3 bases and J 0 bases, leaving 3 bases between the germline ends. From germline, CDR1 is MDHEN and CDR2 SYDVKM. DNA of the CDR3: TGTGCCAGCAGTTTGAGCTCTGGGGCCAACGTCCTGACTTTC. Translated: CASSLSSGANVLTF.

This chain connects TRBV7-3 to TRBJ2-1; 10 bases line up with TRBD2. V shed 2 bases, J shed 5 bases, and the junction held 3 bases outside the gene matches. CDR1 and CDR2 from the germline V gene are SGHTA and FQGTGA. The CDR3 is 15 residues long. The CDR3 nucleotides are TGTGCCAGCAGCTTAGTAGCGGGAGGAAACAATGAGCAGTTCTTC. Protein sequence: CASSLVAGGNNEQFF.

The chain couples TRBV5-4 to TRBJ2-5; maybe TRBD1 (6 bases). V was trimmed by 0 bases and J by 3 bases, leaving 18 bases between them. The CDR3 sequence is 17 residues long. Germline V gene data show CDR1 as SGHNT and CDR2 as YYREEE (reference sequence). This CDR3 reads CASSLGLGAHLEETQYF. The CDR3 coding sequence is TGTGCCAGCAGCTTGGGCCTGGGGGCCCACCTGGAAGAGACCCAGTACTTC.

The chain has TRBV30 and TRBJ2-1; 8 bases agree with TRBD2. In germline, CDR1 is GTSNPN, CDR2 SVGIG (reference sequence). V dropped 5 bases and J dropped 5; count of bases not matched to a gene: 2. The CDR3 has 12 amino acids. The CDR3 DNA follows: TGTGCCTGGGGACTAGCTGACAATGAGCAGTTCTTC. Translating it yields CAWGLADNEQFF.

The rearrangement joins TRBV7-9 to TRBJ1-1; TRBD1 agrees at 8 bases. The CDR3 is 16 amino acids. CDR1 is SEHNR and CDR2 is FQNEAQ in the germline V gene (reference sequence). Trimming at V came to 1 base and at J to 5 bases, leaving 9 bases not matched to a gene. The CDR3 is CASSLGTGNFRTEAFF. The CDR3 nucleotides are TGTGCCAGCAGCTTAGGGACAGGGAATTTTAGGACTGAAGCTTTCTTT.